One and the same sample provided the 5 T cell receptor beta chains below, sequenced in a study of response to subunit inactivated influenza vaccine. TCRdb re-derived calls from the RT-PCR reads in MiXCR, one entry per CDR3 protein. The sample lists about 500,000 distinct CDR3 sequences, approximately 17% occurring once. The sample here was CD4+ T cells sorted from PBMCs, taken around 25 months after vaccination. The receptors derive from a man aged 45 to 70 who received an inactivated influenza vaccine.

This clonotype was seen a handful of times. The J gene is TRBJ2-7, the V gene TRBV6-5; a weak D match, TRBD1 (5 bases). This CDR3 has 11 amino acids. The germline V gene encodes CDR1 MNHEY and CDR2 SVGAGI. V was clipped by 6 bases and J by 5 bases, with 8 bases between them. The CDR3 region is CASRQVDEQYF. The CDR3 nucleotides read TGTGCCAGCAGACAGGTGGACGAGCAGTACTTC.

This chain uses TRBV29-1 with TRBJ1-1; a weak D match, TRBD1 (6 bases). Germline lookup yields CDR1 SQVTM and CDR2 ANQGSEA. This CDR3 region has 12 residues. Trimming stripped 7 bases from V and 3 bases from J, with 12 bases between. The CDR3 is CSAEGGYTEAFF. The CDR3, as DNA: TGCAGCGCCGAAGGGGGGTACACTGAAGCTTTCTTT.

This clonotype has a handful of counts. The chain has TRBV3-1 and TRBJ2-1, with D hard to call. V was trimmed by 2 bases and J by 2 bases, leaving 10 bases between them. The length of the CDR3 is 15 residues. From germline, CDR1 is LGHDT and CDR2 YNNKEL (reference sequence). The CDR3 here is CASSQSSYTYNEQFF. Written as DNA, the CDR3 is TGTGCCAGCAGCCAATCATCCTACACCTACAATGAGCAGTTCTTC.

This sequence joins TRBV18 and TRBJ2-5; D is undetermined. V gave up 6 bases and J gave up 4 bases, with 12 bases separating them. This CDR3 has 13 amino acids. Germline V gene data show CDR1 as KGHSH and CDR2 as LQKENI. This CDR3 is CASSRSSGETQYF. The DNA of the CDR3 is TGTGCCAGCTCTCGGTCGTCGGGAGAGACCCAGTACTTC. Filled out from reference TRBV18 and TRBJ2-5, the complete variable domain reads NAGVMQNPRHLVRRRGQEARLRCSPMKGHSHVYWYRQLPEEGLKFMVYLQKENIIDESGMPKERFSAEFPKEGPSILRIQQVVRGDSAAYFCASSRSSGETQYFGPGTRLLVL.

J is TRBJ1-4 and V is TRBV4-3, with D perhaps TRBD1 (5 bases). From germline, CDR1 is LGHNA and CDR2 YSLEER. V lost 4 bases to trimming and J lost 4 bases, with 19 bases between them. The CDR3 contains 17 residues. CDR3 nucleotide sequence: TGCGCCAGCAGCCGGGGGGTGGGGCAGGCGAATAATGAAAAACTGTTTTTT. Translated, it gives CASSRGVGQANNEKLFF.